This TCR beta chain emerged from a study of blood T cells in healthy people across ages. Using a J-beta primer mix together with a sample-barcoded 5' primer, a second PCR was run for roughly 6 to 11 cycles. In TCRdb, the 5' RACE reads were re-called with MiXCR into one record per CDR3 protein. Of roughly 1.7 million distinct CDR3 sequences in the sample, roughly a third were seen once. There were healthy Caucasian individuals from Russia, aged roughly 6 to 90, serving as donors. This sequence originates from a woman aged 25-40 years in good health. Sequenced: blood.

Here the CDR3 DNA reads TGCGCCAGCAGCCAAGAGTGGGCAGGACAATACTACGAGCAGTACTTC. As protein: CASSQEWAGQYYEQYF. The chain couples TRBV4-1 to TRBJ2-7; perhaps TRBD1 as D (5 bases). The V gene lost 0 bases and the J gene lost 3 bases, with 15 bases spanning the gap. This CDR3 spans 16 amino acids. Looked up from germline, CDR1 is MGHRA and CDR2 is YSYEKL.